This T cell receptor (beta chain) was identified during a study of T cells in localized non-small cell lung cancer. The assay was immunoSEQ multiplex PCR, and TCRdb's table has in-frame clones only and misses some. This table has fewer than 35,000 clones, 90% to 95% appearing once. With regard to this clone: Its specificity is not known.

Study-wide findings and caveats: Investigators sequenced only a single tumor region, leaving heterogeneity possible. In adjacent lung, a median about 50 of the top 100 tumor clones were found. Increased T cell density in blood showed an association with longer overall survival. Uninvolved nearby lung showed the greatest T cell clonality, exceeding that found in tumor.

This CDR3 is 15 amino acids long. Deletions cut 0 bases from V and 3 bases from J, with 13 bases between. CDR1 SGHRS and CDR2 YFSETQ come from the germline V gene. The sample in question was peripheral blood, obtained before any cancer treatment. V gene TRBV5-1 combines with J gene TRBJ2-7; D gene ambiguous. The TCR was taken from a woman aged 40-69 years with stage I lung adenocarcinoma. The CDR3 DNA follows: TGCGCCAGCAGCTTGGCAGACTCCCCCAGCTACGAGCAGTACTTC. It translates to CASSLADSPSYEQYF.